The sequence of this TCR beta chain was determined in a study of T cell responses to AZD1222 COVID-19 vaccine. Regarding the study as a whole: Donors in the cohort were predominantly white British and more often female, and clonal diversity was possibly underestimated.

Turning to this clone: Antigen unknown.

The V gene's germline CDR1 is SGHRS and CDR2 YFSETQ. Trimming took 1 base from V and 4 from J; bases not matched to a gene: 8. The CDR3 consists of 16 residues. TCRdb keeps only in-frame clones here, not all; method: immunoSEQ multiplex PCR. The repertoire has about 92,000 clones, just over 85% of them found once; the top ten carry approximately 10%. The V gene is TRBV5-1, the J gene TRBJ2-1, with 7 nucleotides matching TRBD1. The sample here was peripheral blood, taken on day 0 of AZD1222 vaccination. This TCR derives from an adult in good health. The CDR3 sequence is CASSLLQGNGYNEQFF. The CDR3, as DNA: TGCGCCAGCAGCTTGTTACAGGGGAATGGATACAATGAGCAGTTCTTC.